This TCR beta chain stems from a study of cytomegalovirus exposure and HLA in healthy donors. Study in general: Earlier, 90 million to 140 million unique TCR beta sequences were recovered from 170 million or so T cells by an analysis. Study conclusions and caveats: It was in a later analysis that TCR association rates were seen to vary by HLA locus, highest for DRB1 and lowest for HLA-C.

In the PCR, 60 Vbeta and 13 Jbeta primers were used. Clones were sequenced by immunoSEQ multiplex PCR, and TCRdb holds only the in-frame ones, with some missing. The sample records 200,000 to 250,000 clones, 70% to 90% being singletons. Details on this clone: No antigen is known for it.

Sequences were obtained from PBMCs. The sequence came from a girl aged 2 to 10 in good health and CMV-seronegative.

CDR3 region: CASNGARLAGGINEQFF. Here the CDR3 DNA reads TGCGCCAGCAATGGGGCGAGACTAGCGGGGGGGATCAATGAGCAGTTCTTC. This chain links TRBV10-2 with TRBJ2-1, with TRBD2 matching 14 bases. Germline V gene data show CDR1 as WSHSY and CDR2 as SAAADI. Trimming removed 7 bases from V and 6 bases from J; junction bases left unmatched: 11. This CDR3 has 17 amino acids.